These T cell receptor beta chains were read from a single sample in a study of blood T cell repertoires in COVID-19. Assay used: immunoSEQ multiplex PCR; TCRdb lists only in-frame clones, some missing. This sample yields around 170,000 clones, of which about 84% are seen a single time; approximately 12% belongs to the top ten. The source material was PBMCs or T cells enriched from blood (not recorded which). The receptor set was obtained from a man aged 50 to 59 who had recovered from COVID-19. The CDR3 runs from the conserved cysteine through the conserved F or W. The D gene is left open where the match is weak. The size field is filled for only some rows; it gives once, few, many or a size class.

CDR3 protein: CSVGQGLETQYF; CDR3 DNA: TGCAGCGTGGGACAGGGGTTAGAGACCCAGTACTTC; clone size: NA; V gene: TRBV29-1; J gene: TRBJ2-5; D gene: TRBD1
CDR3 protein: CATSAQGDLYGYTF; CDR3 DNA: TGTGCCACCAGTGCCCAGGGGGACCTCTATGGCTACACCTTC; clone size: NA; V gene: TRBV24-1; J gene: TRBJ1-2; D gene: TRBD1
CDR3 protein: CASSASTGIYEQYF; CDR3 DNA: TGTGCCAGCAGTGCCTCAACAGGAATATACGAGCAGTACTTC; clone size: NA; V gene: TRBV6-1; J gene: TRBJ2-7; D gene: NA
CDR3 protein: CATQRASESPLHF; CDR3 DNA: TGTGCCACCCAGAGGGCCTCGGAATCACCCCTCCACTTT; clone size: NA; V gene: TRBV5-6; J gene: TRBJ1-6; D gene: NA
CDR3 protein: CASSPGTGNNQPQHF; CDR3 DNA: TGTGCCAGTAGCCCCGGGACAGGGAACAATCAGCCCCAGCATTTT; clone size: NA; V gene: TRBV19; J gene: TRBJ1-5; D gene: TRBD1
CDR3 protein: CASSPLTGSGELFF; CDR3 DNA: TGTGCCAGCTCACCACTGACAGGCAGCGGGGAGCTGTTTTTT; clone size: NA; V gene: TRBV18; J gene: TRBJ2-2; D gene: NA
CDR3 protein: CATSREGARTEAFF; CDR3 DNA: TGTGCCACCAGCAGAGAGGGGGCGCGCACTGAAGCTTTCTTT; clone size: NA; V gene: TRBV15; J gene: TRBJ1-1; D gene: NA
CDR3 protein: CASSHPSGGLDTQYF; CDR3 DNA: TGCGCCAGCAGCCACCCTAGCGGGGGATTAGATACGCAGTATTTT; clone size: NA; V gene: TRBV4-1; J gene: TRBJ2-3; D gene: TRBD2
CDR3 protein: CASSIGAPYNSPLHF; CDR3 DNA: TGTGCCAGTAGTATAGGAGCACCTTATAATTCACCCCTCCACTTT; clone size: NA; V gene: TRBV19; J gene: TRBJ1-6; D gene: NA
CDR3 protein: CASGYGGVTDTQYF; CDR3 DNA: TGCGCCAGCGGGTACGGGGGGGTCACAGATACGCAGTATTTT; clone size: NA; V gene: TRBV10-2; J gene: TRBJ2-3; D gene: TRBD2
CDR3 protein: CASSLVGTSQETQYF; CDR3 DNA: TGTGCCAGCAGCTTAGTGGGGACAAGCCAAGAGACCCAGTACTTC; clone size: NA; V gene: TRBV11-2; J gene: TRBJ2-5; D gene: NA
CDR3 protein: CASSDRTGGDGYTF; CDR3 DNA: TGTGCCAGCAGCGATCGGACAGGGGGCGATGGCTACACCTTC; clone size: NA; V gene: TRBV11-2; J gene: TRBJ1-2; D gene: TRBD1
CDR3 protein: CATSRDRQATNEKLFF; CDR3 DNA: TGTGCCACCAGCAGAGATCGCCAGGCGACTAATGAAAAACTGTTTTTT; clone size: NA; V gene: TRBV15; J gene: TRBJ1-4; D gene: NA
CDR3 protein: CASSLDGLAGTQYF; CDR3 DNA: TGTGCCAGCAGCTTAGATGGGCTAGCGGGTACGCAGTATTTT; clone size: NA; V gene: TRBV11-3; J gene: TRBJ2-3; D gene: TRBD2
CDR3 protein: CASSQRAGPQHF; CDR3 DNA: TGTGCCAGCAGCCAGCGGGCGGGGCCCCAGCATTTT; clone size: NA; V gene: TRBV11-2; J gene: TRBJ1-5; D gene: NA
CDR3 protein: CASSQLGQVDNTQYF; CDR3 DNA: TGTGCCAGCAGCCAACTTGGACAGGTTGATAATACGCAGTATTTT; clone size: NA; V gene: TRBV3-1/TRBV3-2; J gene: TRBJ2-3; D gene: TRBD1
CDR3 protein: CASSQDECDCNYGYTF; CDR3 DNA: TGTGCCAGCAGCCAAGATGAGTGCGACTGTAACTATGGCTACACCTTC; clone size: NA; V gene: TRBV3-1/TRBV3-2; J gene: TRBJ1-2; D gene: NA
CDR3 protein: CASRGAGANTEAFF; CDR3 DNA: TGTGCCAGCAGGGGGGCTGGCGCGAACACTGAAGCTTTCTTT; clone size: NA; V gene: TRBV3-1/TRBV3-2; J gene: TRBJ1-1; D gene: NA
CDR3 protein: CASGTSGGYNEQFF; CDR3 DNA: TGTGCCAGCGGTACTAGCGGGGGCTACAATGAGCAGTTCTTC; clone size: NA; V gene: TRBV3-1/TRBV3-2; J gene: TRBJ2-1; D gene: TRBD2
CDR3 protein: CAISGQGGNTIYF; CDR3 DNA: TGTGCCATCAGTGGGCAGGGTGGAAACACCATATATTTT; clone size: NA; V gene: TRBV10-3; J gene: TRBJ1-3; D gene: NA
CDR3 protein: CASTGQGNEKLFF; CDR3 DNA: TGTGCCAGCACGGGACAGGGGAATGAAAAACTGTTTTTT; clone size: few; V gene: TRBV7-9; J gene: TRBJ1-4; D gene: TRBD1
CDR3 protein: CASSRDRGHNQPQHF; CDR3 DNA: TGTGCCAGCAGCCGCGACAGGGGCCATAATCAGCCCCAGCATTTT; clone size: NA; V gene: TRBV5-4; J gene: TRBJ1-5; D gene: TRBD1
CDR3 protein: CASSEHDRAGYTF; CDR3 DNA: TGTGCCAGCAGTGAGCACGACAGGGCTGGCTACACCTTC; clone size: NA; V gene: TRBV2; J gene: TRBJ1-2; D gene: TRBD1
CDR3 protein: CASSHAGRNGRKETQYF; CDR3 DNA: TGTGCCAGCAGCCATGCAGGGAGGAACGGACGAAAAGAGACCCAGTACTTC; clone size: NA; V gene: TRBV3-1/TRBV3-2; J gene: TRBJ2-5; D gene: NA
CDR3 protein: CATLGRRETGELFF; CDR3 DNA: TGTGCCACCCTCGGCCGGAGGGAGACCGGGGAGCTGTTTTTT; clone size: NA; V gene: TRBV10-3; J gene: TRBJ2-2; D gene: NA
CDR3 protein: CASSLRGLAKNIQYF; CDR3 DNA: TGTGCCAGCAGCTTGAGGGGGTTAGCCAAAAACATTCAGTACTTC; clone size: many; V gene: TRBV5-6; J gene: TRBJ2-4; D gene: NA
CDR3 protein: CASQTGQGGKLFF; CDR3 DNA: TGCGCCAGCCAAACTGGACAGGGAGGAAAACTGTTTTTT; clone size: NA; V gene: TRBV10-1; J gene: TRBJ1-4; D gene: TRBD1
CDR3 protein: CASSPDRGISQPQHF; CDR3 DNA: TGTGCCAGCAGTCCGGACAGGGGAATTAGTCAGCCCCAGCATTTT; clone size: NA; V gene: TRBV2; J gene: TRBJ1-5; D gene: TRBD1
CDR3 protein: CASSAGVGQPQHF; CDR3 DNA: TGTGCCAGCTCCGCCGGGGTCGGGCAGCCCCAGCATTTT; clone size: NA; V gene: TRBV18; J gene: TRBJ1-5; D gene: NA
CDR3 protein: CASSSLPGQTAKNIQYF; CDR3 DNA: TGTGCCAGCAGCTCTCTGCCGGGACAGACGGCCAAAAACATTCAGTACTTC; clone size: NA; V gene: TRBV7-9; J gene: TRBJ2-4; D gene: TRBD1
CDR3 protein: CASSLMTGGMGGYTF; CDR3 DNA: TGTGCCAGCAGTTTGATGACAGGGGGCATGGGTGGCTACACCTTC; clone size: NA; V gene: TRBV27; J gene: TRBJ1-2; D gene: TRBD1
CDR3 protein: CASSSSLMAGGPFF; CDR3 DNA: TGTGCCAGCAGCTCCAGCCTTATGGCGGGGGGGCCCTTCTTC; clone size: once; V gene: TRBV7-2; J gene: TRBJ2-1; D gene: TRBD2
CDR3 protein: CASSLTTGEYYGYTF; CDR3 DNA: TGTGCCAGCAGTTTAACTACAGGGGAGTACTATGGCTACACCTTC; clone size: NA; V gene: TRBV28; J gene: TRBJ1-2; D gene: TRBD1
CDR3 protein: CASSALLAGTDTQYF; CDR3 DNA: TGTGCCAGCAGCGCCCTTCTAGCGGGTACAGATACGCAGTATTTT; clone size: NA; V gene: TRBV7-9; J gene: TRBJ2-3; D gene: TRBD2
CDR3 protein: CASSYSGQGADTIYF; CDR3 DNA: TGTGCCAGCAGTTACTCCGGACAGGGGGCTGACACCATATATTTT; clone size: once; V gene: TRBV6-5; J gene: TRBJ1-3; D gene: TRBD1
CDR3 protein: CASSLNRDEQYF; CDR3 DNA: TGTGCCAGCAGCTTGAACAGGGACGAGCAGTACTTC; clone size: few; V gene: TRBV5-4; J gene: TRBJ2-7; D gene: NA
CDR3 protein: CASSLTGITEAFF; CDR3 DNA: TGTGCCAGCAGCCTTACAGGGATCACTGAAGCTTTCTTT; clone size: NA; V gene: TRBV5-4; J gene: TRBJ1-1; D gene: NA
CDR3 protein: CASSATGPRDTQYF; CDR3 DNA: TGTGCCAGCAGCGCGACAGGGCCAAGAGATACGCAGTATTTT; clone size: NA; V gene: TRBV7-3; J gene: TRBJ2-3; D gene: TRBD1
CDR3 protein: CASSLPPGSGNTIYF; CDR3 DNA: TGTGCCAGCAGCCTCCCCCCGGGGTCTGGAAACACCATATATTTT; clone size: NA; V gene: TRBV5-4; J gene: TRBJ1-3; D gene: NA
CDR3 protein: CASSLRDTSGTGQQETQYF; CDR3 DNA: TGTGCCAGCAGCTTACGAGACACTTCCGGGACAGGCCAGCAAGAGACCCAGTACTTC; clone size: NA; V gene: TRBV7-6; J gene: TRBJ2-5; D gene: TRBD1
CDR3 protein: CASSIPGSLGAGRGGYTF; CDR3 DNA: TGTGCCAGTAGTATACCCGGGAGTCTTGGAGCGGGGAGAGGTGGCTACACCTTC; clone size: NA; V gene: TRBV19; J gene: TRBJ1-2; D gene: NA
CDR3 protein: CASSLKGRTGNTEAFF; CDR3 DNA: TGTGCCAGCAGCTTAAAGGGGAGGACAGGGAACACTGAAGCTTTCTTT; clone size: NA; V gene: TRBV7-9; J gene: TRBJ1-1; D gene: TRBD1
CDR3 protein: CASSFAGGETQYF; CDR3 DNA: TGTGCCAGCAGCTTTGCAGGGGGAGAGACCCAGTACTTC; clone size: NA; V gene: TRBV5-6; J gene: TRBJ2-5; D gene: TRBD1
CDR3 protein: CASSQTGELFF; CDR3 DNA: TGTGCCAGCAGCCAGACCGGGGAGCTGTTTTTT; clone size: few; V gene: TRBV2; J gene: TRBJ2-2; D gene: NA
CDR3 protein: CASSRTGVVDTQYF; CDR3 DNA: TGTGCCAGCAGCAGGACAGGGGTAGTCGATACGCAGTATTTT; clone size: NA; V gene: TRBV5-5; J gene: TRBJ2-3; D gene: TRBD1
CDR3 protein: CSASYFQNYEQYF; CDR3 DNA: TGCAGTGCTAGTTACTTCCAAAACTACGAGCAGTACTTC; clone size: NA; V gene: TRBV20-1; J gene: TRBJ2-7; D gene: NA